A single sample gave rise to the 26 T cell receptor beta chains below, sequenced in a study of cytomegalovirus exposure and HLA in healthy donors. The PCR employed 60 Vbeta primers together with 13 Jbeta primers. Clones were read by immunoSEQ multiplex PCR, and TCRdb kept only the in-frame ones, dropping some. The sample includes over 85,000 clones, 69% seen only once; the top ten take 1.2%. What was sequenced was PBMCs. The receptors were sampled from a female donor in good health and CMV-seronegative.

This clone was detected many times. V gene TRBV6-1 combines with J gene TRBJ2-3; D may be TRBD2 (5 bases). The CDR3 runs to 15 residues. Trimming took off 1 base at V and 4 bases at J, with 12 bases between the two ends. Per the germline V gene, CDR1 is MNHNS and CDR2 is SASEGT. CDR3 coding DNA: TGTGCCAGCAGTGAAGGGCTAGCCGGGTCAGATACGCAGTATTTT. Translation: CASSEGLAGSDTQYF.

In the case of this clone: Germline is not matched at one junction end, which may reflect a read error. The chain employs TRBV7-9 and TRBJ1-4; TRBD1 aligns across 7 bases. CDR1 SEHNR and CDR2 FQNEAQ come from the germline V gene (reference sequence). The CDR3 spans 15 residues. The CDR3 sequence is CSSSSLGGTNEKLFF. CDR3 bases: TGTTCCAGCAGCTCTTTAGGGGGCACTAATGAAAAACTGTTTTTT.

This clone was found once. The gene calls are TRBV11-2 and TRBJ1-2; D possibly corresponds to TRBD1 (6 bases). The CDR3 spans 14 residues. The V end lost 6 bases, the J end lost 4 bases, and 15 bases lay between the germline ends. Germline CDR1 is SGHAT and CDR2 is FQNNGV. CDR3 residues: CASRQGISGYGYTF. DNA of the CDR3: TGTGCCAGCAGACAGGGTATCTCCGGCTATGGCTACACCTTC. Together with reference TRBV11-2 and TRBJ1-2, the CDR3 gives the full variable domain: EAGVAQSPRYKIIEKRQSVAFWCNPISGHATLYWYQQILGQGPKLLIQFQNNGVVDDSQLPKDRFSAERLKGVDSTLKIQPAKLEDSAVYLCASRQGISGYGYTFGSGTRLTVV.

The CDR3 sequence: CASSDRATLYEQYF. The CDR3 nucleotides are TGTGCCAGCAGTGACAGGGCGACCCTCTACGAGCAGTACTTC. V is TRBV2 and J is TRBJ2-7; possibly TRBD1 for D (5 bases). Germline V gene lookup returns CDR1 SNHLY and CDR2 FYNNEI. The V end lost 3 bases, the J end lost 3 bases, and 12 bases lay between the germline ends. The CDR3 is 14 residues long.

The sample holds a few counts of this clone. The rearrangement joins TRBV15 to TRBJ1-1; TRBD1 matches at 9 bases. V was clipped by 0 bases and J by 10 bases; unmatched bases: 15. There are 17 residues in the CDR3. Germline V gene lookup returns CDR1 LNHNV and CDR2 YYDKDF (reference sequence). CDR3 DNA: TGTGCCACCAGCAGAGATCCAGGACCCAGACAGGGGGAGGCAGCTTTCTTT. Translation: CATSRDPGPRQGEAAFF.

V and J are TRBV19 and TRBJ1-4; 7 positions agree with TRBD1. The length of the CDR3 is 16 residues. Germline CDR1 reads LNHDA; CDR2 reads SQIVND (reference sequence). V lost 4 bases and J lost 3; bases outside the gene matches: 8. CDR3 sequence (DNA): TGTGCCAGTAGTACCGGTCCGGGACAGTCTAATGAAAAACTGTTTTTT. Translating it yields CASSTGPGQSNEKLFF.

This clone occurred a few times. The chain employs TRBV19 and TRBJ2-5; 8 bases fit TRBD2. TRBJ2-7 matches the DNA end more closely, so the J call is doubtful. This CDR3 spans 13 amino acids. Germline loops: CDR1 LNHDA, CDR2 SQIVND (reference sequence). In nucleotides, the CDR3 is TGTGCCAGCGCCCTCCAGCGGGGGACCGAGCAGTACTTC. Translating gives CASALQRGTEQYF.

V usage is TRBV27 and J usage is TRBJ1-5, with D perhaps matching TRBD1 (6 bases). The germline V gene encodes CDR1 MNHEY and CDR2 SMNVEV (reference sequence). Trimming pared 5 bases from V and 3 bases from J, leaving 14 bases between. The CDR3 loop spans 15 amino acids. The CDR3 DNA reads TGTGCCAGCAGTCGATCGACAGGCTCCAATCAGCCCCAGCATTTT. This encodes CASSRSTGSNQPQHF.

This clone was counted once. The rearrangement uses TRBV29-1 and TRBJ1-1; D perhaps matches TRBD1 (6 bases). The CDR3 totals 12 residues. Germline V gene lookup returns CDR1 SQVTM and CDR2 ANQGSEA. Trimming stripped 4 bases from V and 5 bases from J, with 11 bases between. The CDR3 here is CSVARGATEAFF. DNA of the CDR3: TGCAGCGTTGCCAGGGGAGCAACTGAAGCTTTCTTT.

The CDR3 DNA sequence: TGTGCTAGTGGTTTGTCGCCCGGGACAGGGAGTAGCACAGATACGCAGTATTTT. This encodes CASGLSPGTGSSTDTQYF. This chain connects TRBV12-5 to TRBJ2-3, with 9 positions matching TRBD1. From germline, CDR1 is LGHNT and CDR2 FRNRAP. After removal of 2 bases from V and 0 bases from J, the junction contained 9 bases not matched to a gene. The CDR3 runs to 18 residues.

This sequence joins TRBV30 and TRBJ1-2, with D unclear. Trimming cost V 2 bases and J 4 bases, with 17 bases left between them. The CDR3 is made up of 15 amino acids. Looked up from germline, CDR1 is GTSNPN and CDR2 is SVGIG (reference sequence). CDR3 sequence (DNA): TGTGCCTGGAGTTCACAAGGCATGACTGTCTATGGCTACACCTTC. It codes for CAWSSQGMTVYGYTF.

This clone was recorded once. This sequence joins TRBV28 and TRBJ2-2, with TRBD2 matching 9 bases. This CDR3 is built from 15 residues. The V gene's germline CDR1 is MDHEN and CDR2 SYDVKM. After removal of 6 bases from V and 5 bases from J, the junction contained 7 bases not matched to a gene. The CDR3 bases are TGTGCCAGCAGGCGACTAGCGGAAGGTACCGGGGAGCTGTTTTTT. This sequence encodes CASRRLAEGTGELFF.

This clone appeared a few times. V and J are TRBV6-5 and TRBJ1-2; TRBD1 matches 7 bases. Germline V gives CDR1 MNHEY, CDR2 SVGAGI. V shed 5 bases, J shed 7 bases, and the junction held 7 bases outside the gene matches. The CDR3 length is 13 residues. CDR3: CASSARQGGGYTF. Here the CDR3 DNA reads TGTGCCAGCAGTGCGCGACAGGGCGGTGGCTACACCTTC.

The rearrangement joins TRBV10-3 to TRBJ1-1; D gene ambiguous. Germline CDR1 ENHRY, CDR2 SYGVKD. The CDR3 has 12 residues. The V gene lost 4 bases and the J gene lost 5 bases, with 8 bases spanning the gap. CDR3 nucleotides: TGTGCCATCAGTGGAGGCCAGACTGAAGCTTTCTTT. It encodes CAISGGQTEAFF.

The count of this clone is one. This rearrangement joins TRBV7-3 to TRBJ2-5; 7 nucleotides agree with TRBD2. V shed 1 base and J 2 bases; nucleotides not matched to a gene: 7. The CDR3 is 16 residues long. Germline-derived CDR1 and CDR2 are SGHTA and FQGTGA. CDR3: CASSLNPSGVQETQYF. In DNA, the CDR3 is TGTGCCAGCAGCTTAAATCCTAGCGGAGTTCAAGAGACCCAGTACTTC.

The chain is built from TRBV9 and TRBJ2-1; D is uncertain. The germline V and J ends were trimmed by 0 bases and 3 bases, with 7 bases remaining between them. This CDR3 spans 14 amino acids. Germline loops: CDR1 SGDLS, CDR2 YYNGEE. CDR3 coding DNA: TGTGCCAGCAGCGTAGGAGGTGGCTACAATGAGCAGTTCTTC. Translation gives CASSVGGGYNEQFF.

This chain joins TRBV30 and TRBJ2-7; D might be TRBD1 (5 bases). The CDR3 is 13 residues long. CDR1 and CDR2 from the germline V gene are GTSNPN and SVGIG (reference sequence). Trimming removed 2 bases from V and 4 bases from J, with 12 bases in between. The CDR3 loop reads CAWSQGAVYEQYF. The CDR3 bases are TGTGCCTGGAGTCAGGGTGCGGTGTACGAGCAGTACTTC.

The chain is built from TRBV29-1 and TRBJ2-5; TRBD1 is a possible D gene (6 bases). Germline V CDR1 and CDR2: SQVTM, ANQGSEA. The V gene lost 6 bases and the J gene lost 4 bases, with 18 bases spanning the gap. The CDR3 runs 14 residues. CDR3 DNA: TGCAGCGTGCCCTCGGGACAACCTGGAGAGACCCAGTACTTC. Encoded protein: CSVPSGQPGETQYF.

CDR3 residues: CASSLRQTGFTEAFF. Here the CDR3 DNA reads TGTGCCAGCAGCTTGAGGCAAACGGGATTCACTGAAGCTTTCTTT. J is TRBJ1-1 and V is TRBV5-4; D gene unclear. The CDR3 extends over 15 amino acids. V gave up 1 base and J gave up 4 bases, with 14 bases separating them. CDR1 is SGHNT and CDR2 is YYREEE in the germline V gene (reference sequence).

The chain joins TRBV7-2 to TRBJ2-3, with 7 bases identical to TRBD2. Germline V gives CDR1 SGHTA, CDR2 FQGNSA. CDR3 size: 15 residues. V lost 5 bases and J lost 2; bases outside the gene matches: 7. In nucleotides, the CDR3 is TGTGCCAGCAGCCCTCGGCTAGCGGTCACAGATACGCAGTATTTT. It is translated as CASSPRLAVTDTQYF.

The chain recombines TRBV9 with TRBJ2-5; no clear D gene. CDR3 length: 14 amino acids. Germline V lookup: CDR1 SGDLS, CDR2 YYNGEE. The germline V and J ends were trimmed by 0 bases and 3 bases, with 9 bases remaining between them. In DNA, the CDR3 is TGTGCCAGCAGCGTAGCTAGTCGGGAAGAGACCCAGTACTTC. Its translation: CASSVASREETQYF.

This clone was seen a single time. J is TRBJ2-2 and V is TRBV7-3, with TRBD2 matching over 16 bases. CDR1 is SGHTA, CDR2 FQGTGA, per germline. Trimming removed 5 bases from V and 3 bases from J; junction bases left unmatched: 6. The CDR3 is made up of 18 amino acids. In DNA, the CDR3 is TGTGCCAGCAGCCCGGGACTAGCGGGAGGGCCGGACACCGGGGAGCTGTTTTTT. Its translation is CASSPGLAGGPDTGELFF.

The rearrangement uses TRBV5-1 and TRBJ1-1, with 8 bases that match TRBD1. The CDR3 loop spans 16 amino acids. Germline CDR1 and CDR2: SGHRS and YFSETQ. Trimming cost V 4 bases and J 0 bases; bases outside gene matches: 8. The CDR3 bases are TGCGCCAGCAGCGCGCTAGGACAGGGACTGAACACTGAAGCTTTCTTT. The encoded protein is CASSALGQGLNTEAFF.

The chain has TRBV6-1 and TRBJ2-2; TRBD1 matches at 7 bases. The germline V gene encodes CDR1 MNHNS and CDR2 SASEGT. The CDR3 length is 13 residues. V lost 7 bases and J lost 6; bases outside the gene matches: 5. The CDR3 bases are TGTGCCAGCACTGTAACAGGGGCCGGGGAGCTGTTTTTT. This translates into CASTVTGAGELFF.

The chain is built from TRBV18 and TRBJ2-3; maybe TRBD1 (6 bases). This CDR3 spans 14 amino acids. Trimming shortened V by 3 bases and J by 2 bases, and 9 bases separated the two germline ends. CDR1 and CDR2 from the germline V gene are KGHSH and LQKENI. This chain's CDR3 is CASSPWTDTDTQYF. Written as DNA, the CDR3 is TGTGCCAGCTCACCTTGGACAGACACAGATACGCAGTATTTT.

This chain connects TRBV7-9 to TRBJ2-7; no firm D call. Trimming shortened V by 5 bases and J by 6 bases, and 11 bases separated the two germline ends. Germline V lookup: CDR1 SEHNR, CDR2 FQNEAQ (reference sequence). The CDR3 covers 12 residues. The CDR3 region is CASSPQPGEQYF. The CDR3 DNA reads TGTGCCAGCAGCCCTCAGCCAGGCGAGCAGTACTTC.